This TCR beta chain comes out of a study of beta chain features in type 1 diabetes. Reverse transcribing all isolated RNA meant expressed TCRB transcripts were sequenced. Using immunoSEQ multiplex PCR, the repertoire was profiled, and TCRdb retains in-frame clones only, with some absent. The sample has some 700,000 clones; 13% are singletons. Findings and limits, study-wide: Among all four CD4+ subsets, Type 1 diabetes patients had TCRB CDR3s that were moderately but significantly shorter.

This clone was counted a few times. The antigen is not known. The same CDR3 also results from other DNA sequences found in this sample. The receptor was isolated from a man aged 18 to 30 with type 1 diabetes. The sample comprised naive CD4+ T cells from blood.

CDR3 residues: CAWSVGGNQPQHF. CDR3 DNA: TGTGCCTGGAGTGTCGGAGGCAATCAGCCCCAGCATTTT. The chain recombines TRBV30 with TRBJ1-5; no clear D gene. Trimming removed 0 bases at V and 2 bases at J, with 5 bases between. The germline CDR1 and CDR2 sequences are GTSNPN and SVGIG (reference sequence). This CDR3 spans 13 amino acids.